This T cell receptor beta chain is drawn from a study of blood T cell repertoires in COVID-19. Study as a whole: Sample material is recorded as cDNA or gDNA derived from T cells, B-cell-depleted T cells, or PBMCs.

The authors' processing: Researchers report that nucleated cell counts were estimated from reference gene primer amplification. Using immunoSEQ multiplex PCR, the repertoire was profiled, and TCRdb retains in-frame clones only, with some absent. The V and J calls and the clone size are those of that table, but D and trimming were determined from the DNA. The sample has over 110,000 clones, around 88% seen once; the top ten hold roughly 28%. Germline V lookup: CDR1 LGHNA, CDR2 YSLEER. The CDR3 covers 16 residues. J lost 7 bases, V lost 0 bases, and 7 bases had no gene match. The chain uses TRBV4-3 and TRBJ2-1, with 9 bases matching TRBD1. Sequenced material: peripheral blood. This TCR was sampled from a human donor in a cohort sampled during active COVID-19. CDR3 sequence (DNA): TGCGCCAGCAGCCAAGATCCCAGACAGGGGGGGAATGAGCAGTTCTTC. Its translation: CASSQDPRQGGNEQFF.